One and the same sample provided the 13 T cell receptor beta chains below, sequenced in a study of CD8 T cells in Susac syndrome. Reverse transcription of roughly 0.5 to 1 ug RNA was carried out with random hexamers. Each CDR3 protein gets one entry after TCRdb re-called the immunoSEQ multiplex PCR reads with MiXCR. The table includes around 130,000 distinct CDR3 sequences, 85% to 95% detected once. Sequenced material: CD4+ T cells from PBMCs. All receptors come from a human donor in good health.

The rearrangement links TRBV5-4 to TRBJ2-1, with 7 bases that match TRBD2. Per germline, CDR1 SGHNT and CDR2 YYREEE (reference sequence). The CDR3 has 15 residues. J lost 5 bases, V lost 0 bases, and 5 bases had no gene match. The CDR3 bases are TGTGCCAGCAGCTTGGGGAGCGGGGAACACAATGAGCAGTTCTTC. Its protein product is CASSLGSGEHNEQFF. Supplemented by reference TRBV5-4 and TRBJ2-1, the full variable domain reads ETGVTQSPTHLIKTRGQQVTLRCSSQSGHNTVSWYQQALGQGPQFIFQYYREEENGRGNFPPRFSGLQFPNYSSELNVNALELDDSALYLCASSLGSGEHNEQFFGPGTRLTVL.

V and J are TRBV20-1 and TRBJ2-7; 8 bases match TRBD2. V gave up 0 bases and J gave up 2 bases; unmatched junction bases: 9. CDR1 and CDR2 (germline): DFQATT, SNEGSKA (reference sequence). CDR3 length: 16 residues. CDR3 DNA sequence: TGCAGTGCTAGAGATGTCAGACTAGCGTTGACCTACGAGCAGTACTTC. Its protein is CSARDVRLALTYEQYF.

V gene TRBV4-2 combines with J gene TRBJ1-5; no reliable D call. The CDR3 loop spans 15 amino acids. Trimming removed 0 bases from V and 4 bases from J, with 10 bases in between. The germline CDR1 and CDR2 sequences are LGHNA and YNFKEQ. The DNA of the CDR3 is TGTGCCAGCAGCCAAGACGGGCTTAAAAATCAGCCCCAGCATTTT. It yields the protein CASSQDGLKNQPQHF.

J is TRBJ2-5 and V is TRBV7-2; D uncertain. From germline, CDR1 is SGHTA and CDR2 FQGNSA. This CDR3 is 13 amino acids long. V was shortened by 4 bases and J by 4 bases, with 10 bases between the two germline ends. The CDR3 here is CASSSYSSETQYF. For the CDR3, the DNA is TGTGCCAGCAGCTCCTACTCCTCAGAGACCCAGTACTTC.

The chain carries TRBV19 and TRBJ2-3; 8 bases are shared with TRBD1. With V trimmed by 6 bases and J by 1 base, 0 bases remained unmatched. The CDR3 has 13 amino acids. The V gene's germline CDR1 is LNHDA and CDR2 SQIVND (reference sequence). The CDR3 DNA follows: TGTGCCAGTAGACAGGGGGGCACAGATACGCAGTATTTT. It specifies CASRQGGTDTQYF. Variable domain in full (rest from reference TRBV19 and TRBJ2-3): DGGITQSPKYLFRKEGQNVTLSCEQNLNHDAMYWYRQDPGQGLRLIYYSQIVNDFQKGDIAEGYSVSREKKESFPLTVTSAQKNPTAFYLCASRQGGTDTQYFGPGTRLTVL.

The CDR3, as DNA: TGTGCCAGCAGTTTTGGGTGGGAGGGCGGCTACACCTTC. Its protein is CASSFGWEGGYTF. V usage is TRBV5-4 and J usage is TRBJ1-2; D is unresolved. Germline CDR1 and CDR2: SGHNT and YYREEE (reference sequence). V shed 5 bases and J shed 8 bases, with 16 bases lying between them. The length of the CDR3 is 13 residues. The whole variable domain, remainder taken from reference TRBV5-4 and TRBJ1-2, is ETGVTQSPTHLIKTRGQQVTLRCSSQSGHNTVSWYQQALGQGPQFIFQYYREEENGRGNFPPRFSGLQFPNYSSELNVNALELDDSALYLCASSFGWEGGYTFGSGTRLTVV.

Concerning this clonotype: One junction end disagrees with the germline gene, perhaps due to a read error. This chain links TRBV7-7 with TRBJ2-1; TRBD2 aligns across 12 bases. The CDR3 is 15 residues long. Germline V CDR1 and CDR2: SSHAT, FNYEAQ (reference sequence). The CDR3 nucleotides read TGTGCTAGCAGCCAGACTAGCGGGAGTGGTAATGAGCAGTTCTTC. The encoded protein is CASSQTSGSGNEQFF.

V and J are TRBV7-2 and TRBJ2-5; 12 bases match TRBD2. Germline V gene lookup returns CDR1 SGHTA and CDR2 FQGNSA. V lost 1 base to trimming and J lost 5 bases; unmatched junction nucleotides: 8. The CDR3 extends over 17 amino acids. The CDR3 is CASSLVVLAGGVETQYF. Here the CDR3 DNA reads TGTGCCAGCAGCTTAGTAGTCCTAGCGGGGGGGGTTGAGACCCAGTACTTC.

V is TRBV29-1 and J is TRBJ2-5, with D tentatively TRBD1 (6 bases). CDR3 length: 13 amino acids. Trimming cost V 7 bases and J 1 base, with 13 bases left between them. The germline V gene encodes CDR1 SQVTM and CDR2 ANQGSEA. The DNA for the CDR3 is TGCAGCGCCCAGGGGATCGGCCAAGAGACCCAGTACTTC. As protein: CSAQGIGQETQYF.

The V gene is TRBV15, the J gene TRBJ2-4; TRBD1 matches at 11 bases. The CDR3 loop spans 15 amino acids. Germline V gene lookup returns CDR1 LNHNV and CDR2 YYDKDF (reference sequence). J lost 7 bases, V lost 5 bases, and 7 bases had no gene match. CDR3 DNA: TGTGCCACCAGCCCTCCGGGGACAGGGGGTAACATTCAGTACTTC. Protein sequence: CATSPPGTGGNIQYF.

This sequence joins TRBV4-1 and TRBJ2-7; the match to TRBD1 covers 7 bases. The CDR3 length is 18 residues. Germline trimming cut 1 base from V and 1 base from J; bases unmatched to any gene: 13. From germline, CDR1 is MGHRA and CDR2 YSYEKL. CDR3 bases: TGCGCCAGCAGCCAAGTCGACTTTCTACCGGGACAGTCCTACGAGCAGTACTTC. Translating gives CASSQVDFLPGQSYEQYF.

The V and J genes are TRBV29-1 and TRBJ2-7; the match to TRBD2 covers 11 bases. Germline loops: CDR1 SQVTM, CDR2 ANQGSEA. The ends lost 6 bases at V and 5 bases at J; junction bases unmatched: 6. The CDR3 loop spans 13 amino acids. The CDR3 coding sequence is TGCAGCGTAACGGGACTAGCGGTCCACGAGCAGTACTTC. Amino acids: CSVTGLAVHEQYF.

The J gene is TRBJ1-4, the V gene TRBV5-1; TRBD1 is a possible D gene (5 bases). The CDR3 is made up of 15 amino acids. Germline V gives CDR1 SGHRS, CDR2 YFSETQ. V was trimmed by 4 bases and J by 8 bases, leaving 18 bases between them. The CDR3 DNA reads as TGCGCCAGCAGCACCGACAGCCGGGCGGGGGAAAAACTGTTTTTT. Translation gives CASSTDSRAGEKLFF. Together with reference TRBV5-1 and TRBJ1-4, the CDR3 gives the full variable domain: KAGVTQTPRYLIKTRGQQVTLSCSPISGHRSVSWYQQTPGQGLQFLFEYFSETQRNKGNFPGRFSGRQFSNSRSEMNVSTLELGDSALYLCASSTDSRAGEKLFFGSGTQLSVL.